A single sample gave rise to the 20 T cell receptor beta chains below, sequenced in a study of metastatic and nonmetastatic thyroid tumors. TCRdb reassembled clones from the PCR reads with MiXCR. The sample includes about 23,000 clones, approximately 20% of them seen just once. There were no patients who had received any treatment before thyroid surgery. Material: blood. Receptors originate from a female donor with papillary thyroid cancer or a benign thyroid nodule (not recorded which). Some clones in this sample may be carry-over from other donors' samples.

Judged by abundance, this clone is medium-sized. This rearrangement joins TRBV5-1 to TRBJ2-7; D is uncertain. The V end lost 6 bases, the J end lost 3 bases, and 7 bases lay between the germline ends. The CDR3 covers 11 residues. Germline loops: CDR1 SGHRS, CDR2 YFSETQ. The CDR3: CASNSNYEQYF. The CDR3 DNA sequence: TGCGCCAGCAATTCAAACTACGAGCAGTACTTC.

Relative to its sample, this clone is medium-sized. This chain connects TRBV6-1 to TRBJ2-1, with 11 bases fitting TRBD1. This CDR3 spans 16 amino acids. The V gene end was trimmed by 1 base and the J gene end by 7 bases; junction bases not matched to a gene: 6. Germline CDR1 and CDR2: MNHNS and SASEGT. The CDR3 nucleotides are TGTGCCAGCAGTGAAGAAGGGGGGACAGGGGGTAATGAGCAGTTCTTC. Its translation: CASSEEGGTGGNEQFF.

In this sample, this clone is medium-sized. The chain carries TRBV20-1 and TRBJ2-7; D remains unclear. V gave up 0 bases and J gave up 3 bases, with 6 bases separating them. This CDR3 region has 12 residues. Germline CDR1 and CDR2: DFQATT and SNEGSKA (reference sequence). This CDR3 reads CSARDIYYEQYF. The CDR3 DNA follows: TGCAGTGCTAGAGATATCTACTACGAGCAGTACTTC.

The sample holds many counts of this clone. Additional DNA sequences in this sample encode the identical CDR3. The chain links TRBV11-2 to TRBJ2-5, with D unresolved. Germline V CDR1 and CDR2: SGHAT, FQNNGV. Trimming removed 1 base from V and 3 bases from J, with 12 bases in between. CDR3 length: 15 amino acids. CDR3 protein: CASSLVSTSEETQYF. The CDR3 DNA reads as TGTGCCAGCAGCTTAGTGAGCACCTCCGAAGAGACCCAGTACTTC.

The table lists this clone with many counts. A much larger clonotype is one base distant, so this may be a read error. The sample has other DNA sequences that encode this CDR3 too. The chain carries TRBV9 and TRBJ1-2; D unresolved. V gave up 4 bases and J gave up 8 bases, with 24 bases separating them. CDR3 length: 16 amino acids. Germline CDR1 is SGDLS and CDR2 is YYNGEE. CDR3 amino acids: CASSPQTISSSGGYTF. CDR3 nucleotides: TGTGCCAGCAGCCCCCAGACAATTAGTTCTTCAGGAGGCTACACCTTC. The variable domain in full, completed from reference TRBV9 and TRBJ1-2, reads DSGVTQTPKHLITATGQRVTLRCSPRSGDLSVYWYQQSLDQGLQFLIQYYNGEERAKGNILERFSAQQFPDLHSELNLSSLELGDSALYFCASSPQTISSSGGYTFGSGTRLTVV.

Ten or more counts support this clone. The rearrangement uses TRBV28 and TRBJ2-3; 7 bases match TRBD1. The CDR3 spans 14 residues. The germline gives CDR1 MDHEN, CDR2 SYDVKM. After removal of 7 bases from V and 0 bases from J, the junction contained 4 bases not matched to a gene. The CDR3 DNA reads TGTGCCAGCATTAGGGGGCCCAGCACAGATACGCAGTATTTT. Amino acids: CASIRGPSTDTQYF.

In its sample, this clone was seen many times. The V and J genes are TRBV27 and TRBJ1-1, with D maybe TRBD1 (5 bases). This CDR3 is 14 amino acids long. V lost 6 bases, J lost 0 bases, and 11 bases lay in between. From germline, CDR1 is MNHEY and CDR2 SMNVEV (reference sequence). CDR3 region: CASRGRGMNTEAFF. CDR3 DNA sequence: TGTGCCAGCAGAGGGCGGGGGATGAACACTGAAGCTTTCTTT.

V gene TRBV20-1 combines with J gene TRBJ1-2; perhaps TRBD1 as D (5 bases). Trimming left V 3 bases short and J 2 bases short, with 19 bases between. Germline loops: CDR1 DFQATT, CDR2 SNEGSKA (reference sequence). This CDR3 is 16 amino acids long. CDR3 coding DNA: TGCAGTGCTAGTAGAAGGGGCAGGGCGGGGAACTATGGCTACACCTTC. Protein product: CSASRRGRAGNYGYTF.

This clone was seen a few times. The CDR3 carries no conserved terminal phenylalanine or tryptophan, so it likely arises from a read error. This sequence joins TRBV19 and TRBJ2-1; D is ambiguous. The ends were cut back, 4 bases at V and 7 bases at J, with 14 bases in the middle. Germline V lookup: CDR1 LNHDA, CDR2 SQIVND (reference sequence). The CDR3 has 14 residues. The CDR3 is CASSKGEEVNEQFL. The CDR3 DNA reads as TGTGCCAGTAGTAAAGGCGAGGAAGTGAATGAGCAGTTCCTC.

Only a few counts were recorded for this clone. This rearrangement joins TRBV3-1 to TRBJ1-4, with D uncertain. CDR1 and CDR2 (germline): LGHDT, YNNKEL (reference sequence). The CDR3 extends over 16 amino acids. Trimming cost V 0 bases and J 4 bases, with 12 bases left between them. The CDR3 region is CASSQEGQESNEKLFF. The CDR3, as DNA: TGTGCCAGCAGCCAAGAGGGCCAGGAAAGTAATGAAAAACTGTTTTTT.

This chain uses TRBV7-2 with TRBJ2-7; 9 bases are shared with TRBD1. The V and J ends lost 0 bases and 2 bases, in that order; junction bases with no gene match: 5. The CDR3 runs to 16 residues. In germline, CDR1 is SGHTA, CDR2 FQGNSA. The CDR3 region is CASSLAPGDRAYEQYF. The CDR3 nucleotides are TGTGCCAGCAGCTTAGCGCCAGGGGACAGGGCCTACGAGCAGTACTTC.

Within the sample, this clone is medium-sized. The chain combines TRBV6-1 with TRBJ2-2; D is uncertain. The germline gives CDR1 MNHNS, CDR2 SASEGT. The CDR3 is made up of 14 amino acids. Trimming took off 2 bases at V and 7 bases at J, with 11 bases between the two ends. This CDR3 is CASSEKSWVGELFF. DNA for the CDR3: TGTGCCAGCAGTGAAAAGAGTTGGGTCGGGGAGCTGTTTTTT.

This clone was counted at least ten times. The chain has TRBV10-2 and TRBJ2-1, with TRBD2 matching over 9 bases. Trimming took 3 bases from V and 8 from J; bases not matched to a gene: 5. Germline V lookup: CDR1 WSHSY, CDR2 SAAADI. The CDR3 runs to 14 residues. The CDR3 region is CASSDQRGVDEQFF. CDR3 sequence (DNA): TGCGCCAGCAGTGACCAGCGGGGGGTCGATGAGCAGTTCTTC.

In the case of this clone: Compared with germline, one end of the junction differs, possibly owing to a read error. The chain is built from TRBV5-1 and TRBJ1-1, with TRBD1 identical over 7 bases. The CDR3 spans 17 residues. Per the germline V gene, CDR1 is SGHRS and CDR2 is YFSETQ. The CDR3 reads CASSSLDRAPRGTEALF. The CDR3 region has the DNA TGCGCCAGCAGCTCACTAGACAGGGCCCCCCGTGGCACTGAAGCTCTCTTT.

This clone was seen at least ten times. The rearrangement joins TRBV4-2 to TRBJ2-3, with D maybe TRBD2 (7 bases). This CDR3 is 16 amino acids long. V was trimmed by 3 bases and J by 5 bases, leaving 18 bases between them. In germline, CDR1 is LGHNA, CDR2 YNFKEQ. The CDR3 sequence: CASSHLPTGGGDTQYF. The CDR3 nucleotides are TGTGCCAGCAGCCATCTCCCGACGGGGGGCGGAGATACGCAGTATTTT.

This clone occurred many times. This could be a read error, since a much larger clone is one nucleotide away. This chain's CDR3 is CASSLGAGWNERFF. CDR3 nucleotides: TGTGCCAGCAGTTTAGGGGCTGGGTGGAATGAGCGGTTCTTC. The gene calls are TRBV28 and TRBJ2-1, with a possible D match to TRBD1 (5 bases). The CDR3 sequence is 14 residues long. Germline-derived CDR1 and CDR2 are MDHEN and SYDVKM.

This clone was counted many times. V usage is TRBV7-7 and J usage is TRBJ2-1; 14 positions match TRBD2. The CDR3 is 20 amino acids. J gave up 9 bases and V 2 bases, and 18 bases lay outside the gene matches. CDR1 is SSHAT, CDR2 FNYEAQ, per germline (reference sequence). CDR3 DNA sequence: TGTGCCAGCAGCTTATTCCCGGGACTAGCGGGGGTTCGTACAGTCGGTGAGCAGTTCTTC. Translation: CASSLFPGLAGVRTVGEQFF.

The rearrangement joins TRBV20-1 to TRBJ2-7, with D perhaps assigned TRBD1 or TRBD2 (5 bases each). CDR3 size: 14 residues. Germline CDR1 reads DFQATT; CDR2 reads SNEGSKA (reference sequence). Trimming removed 0 bases at V and 4 bases at J, with 13 bases between. The DNA for the CDR3 is TGCAGTGCTAGAGAAACGGGACCGATTTACGAGCAGTACTTC. This translates into CSARETGPIYEQYF.

This clone was observed many times. A much larger clone sits a single nucleotide away, making a read error possible. The gene calls are TRBV9 and TRBJ2-7, with D tentatively TRBD1 or TRBD2 (5 bases each). Per germline, CDR1 SGDLS and CDR2 YYNGEE. CDR3 length: 14 amino acids. Trimming removed 0 bases from V and 5 bases from J, with 12 bases in between. The chain's CDR3 is CASSVEGTGDEQYF. CDR3 sequence (DNA): TGTGCCAGCAGCGTAGAAGGGACCGGTGACGAGCAGTACTTC.

This chain links TRBV28 with TRBJ1-5, with D possibly being TRBD1 (6 bases). The length of the CDR3 is 15 residues. V lost 4 bases and J 4 bases, leaving 14 bases between the germline ends. Per germline, CDR1 MDHEN and CDR2 SYDVKM. This CDR3 is CASSYPQGTNQPQHF. CDR3 coding DNA: TGTGCCAGCAGTTACCCACAAGGGACAAATCAGCCCCAGCATTTT.